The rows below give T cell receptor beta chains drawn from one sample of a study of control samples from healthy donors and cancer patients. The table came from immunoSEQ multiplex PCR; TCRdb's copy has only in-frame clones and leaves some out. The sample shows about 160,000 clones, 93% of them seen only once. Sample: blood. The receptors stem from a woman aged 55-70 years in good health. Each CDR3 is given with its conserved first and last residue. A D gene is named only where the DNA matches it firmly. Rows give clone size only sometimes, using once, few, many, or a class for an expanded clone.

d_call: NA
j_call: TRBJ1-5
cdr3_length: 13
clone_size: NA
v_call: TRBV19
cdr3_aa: CASSNQGNQPQHF
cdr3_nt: TGTGCCAGTAGTAACCAGGGGAATCAGCCCCAGCATTTT

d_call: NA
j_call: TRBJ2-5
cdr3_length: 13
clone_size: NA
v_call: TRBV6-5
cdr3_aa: CASSYSLRETQYF
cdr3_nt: TGTGCCAGCAGTTACTCTTTACGGGAGACCCAGTACTTC

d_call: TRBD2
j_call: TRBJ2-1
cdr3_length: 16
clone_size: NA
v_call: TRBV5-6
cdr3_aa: CASSSNLKRGGHEQFF
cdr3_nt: TGTGCCAGCAGCTCCAATCTCAAGCGGGGGGGCCATGAGCAGTTCTTC

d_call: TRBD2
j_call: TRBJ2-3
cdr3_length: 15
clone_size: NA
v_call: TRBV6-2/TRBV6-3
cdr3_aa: CASSWTSGSADTQYF
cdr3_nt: TGTGCCAGCAGTTGGACTAGCGGGAGTGCAGATACGCAGTATTTT

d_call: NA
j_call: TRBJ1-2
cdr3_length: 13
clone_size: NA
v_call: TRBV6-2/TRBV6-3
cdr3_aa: CASSPDQGYGYTF
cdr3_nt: TGTGCCAGCAGCCCTGACCAGGGCTATGGCTACACCTTC

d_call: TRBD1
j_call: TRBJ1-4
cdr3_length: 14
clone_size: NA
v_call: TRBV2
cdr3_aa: CASRPTGPVEKLFF
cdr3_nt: TGTGCCAGCAGACCGACAGGGCCCGTAGAAAAACTGTTTTTT

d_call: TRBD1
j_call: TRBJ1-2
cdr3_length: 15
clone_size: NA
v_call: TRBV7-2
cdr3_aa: CASSPHRQGGYGYTF
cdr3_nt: TGTGCCAGCAGCCCGCACCGACAGGGCGGGTATGGCTACACCTTC

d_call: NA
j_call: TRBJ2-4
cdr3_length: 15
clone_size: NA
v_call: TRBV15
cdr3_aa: CATSSEGVAKNIQYF
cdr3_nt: TGTGCCACCAGCAGTGAGGGGGTTGCCAAAAACATTCAGTACTTC

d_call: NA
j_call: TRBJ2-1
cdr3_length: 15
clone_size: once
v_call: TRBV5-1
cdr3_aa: CASSVDSSSYNEQFF
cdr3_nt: TGCGCCAGCAGCGTGGACAGTAGCTCCTACAATGAGCAGTTCTTC

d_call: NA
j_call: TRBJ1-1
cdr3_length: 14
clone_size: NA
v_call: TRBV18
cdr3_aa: CASSPAGTNTEAFF
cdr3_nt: TGTGCCAGCTCACCAGCGGGCACGAACACTGAAGCTTTCTTT

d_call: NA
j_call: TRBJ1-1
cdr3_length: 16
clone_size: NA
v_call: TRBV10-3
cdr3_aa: CAISLRGPRAGAEAFF
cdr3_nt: TGTGCCATCAGTTTAAGGGGTCCCCGCGCTGGGGCTGAAGCTTTCTTT

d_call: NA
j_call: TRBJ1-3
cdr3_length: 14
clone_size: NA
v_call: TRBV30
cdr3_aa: CAWIAGRWGNTIYF
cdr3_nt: TGTGCCTGGATAGCTGGCCGATGGGGAAACACCATATATTTT

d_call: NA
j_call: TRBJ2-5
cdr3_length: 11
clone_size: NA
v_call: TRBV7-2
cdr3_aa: CASSLLETQYF
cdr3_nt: TGTGCCAGCAGCTTACTGGAGACCCAGTACTTC

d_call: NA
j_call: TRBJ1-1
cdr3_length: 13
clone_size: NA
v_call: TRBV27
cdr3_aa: CASSPRRGTEAFF
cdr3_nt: TGTGCCAGCAGTCCGCGTCGGGGGACTGAAGCTTTCTTT

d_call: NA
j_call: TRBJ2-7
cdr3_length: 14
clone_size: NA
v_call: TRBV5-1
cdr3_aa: CASSLEGRHYEQYF
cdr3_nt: TGCGCCAGCAGCTTGGAGGGCAGGCACTACGAGCAGTACTTC

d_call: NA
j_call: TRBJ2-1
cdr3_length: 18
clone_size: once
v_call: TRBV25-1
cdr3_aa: CASSEWGGQFSSYNEQFF
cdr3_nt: TGTGCCAGCAGTGAATGGGGAGGACAGTTTAGCTCCTACAATGAGCAGTTCTTC

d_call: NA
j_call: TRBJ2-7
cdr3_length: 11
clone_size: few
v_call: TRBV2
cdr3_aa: CASSEWDEQYF
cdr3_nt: TGTGCCAGCAGTGAATGGGACGAGCAGTACTTC

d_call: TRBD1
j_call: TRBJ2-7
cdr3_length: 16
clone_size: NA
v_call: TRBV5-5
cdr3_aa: CASSLEPGQSSYEQYF
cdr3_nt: TGTGCCAGCAGCTTGGAACCGGGACAGAGCTCCTACGAGCAGTACTTC

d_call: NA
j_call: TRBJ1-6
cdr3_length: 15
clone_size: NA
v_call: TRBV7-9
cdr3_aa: CASRQGERNNSPLHF
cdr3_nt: TGTGCCAGCAGACAAGGAGAAAGAAATAATTCACCCCTCCACTTT

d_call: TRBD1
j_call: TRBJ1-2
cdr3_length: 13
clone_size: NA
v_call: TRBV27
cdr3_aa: CASSPQGNYGYTF
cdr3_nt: TGTGCCAGCAGTCCACAGGGGAACTATGGCTACACCTTC

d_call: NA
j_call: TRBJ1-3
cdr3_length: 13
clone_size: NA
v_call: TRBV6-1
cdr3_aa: CASSDEPGNTIYF
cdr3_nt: TGTGCCAGCAGTGACGAACCTGGAAACACCATATATTTT

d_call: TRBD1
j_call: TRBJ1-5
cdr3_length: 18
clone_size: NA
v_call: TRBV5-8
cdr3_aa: CASSPYRYRGDSYQPQHF
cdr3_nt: TGTGCCAGCAGCCCCTACCGTTACAGGGGAGACTCCTATCAGCCCCAGCATTTT

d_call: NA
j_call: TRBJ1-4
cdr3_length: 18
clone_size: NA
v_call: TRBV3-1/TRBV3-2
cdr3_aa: CASSHPGGGENLKEKLFF
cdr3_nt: TGTGCCAGCAGCCACCCTGGGGGGGGCGAGAACCTGAAGGAAAAACTGTTTTTT

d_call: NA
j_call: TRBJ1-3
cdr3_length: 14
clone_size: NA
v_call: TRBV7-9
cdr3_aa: CASSQSPAGNTIYF
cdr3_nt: TGTGCCAGCAGCCAGTCGCCAGCTGGAAACACCATATATTTT

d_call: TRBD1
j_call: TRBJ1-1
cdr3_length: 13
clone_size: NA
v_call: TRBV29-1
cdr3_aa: CSVRDLQGSDAFF
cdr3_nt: TGCAGCGTGAGGGACTTACAGGGGTCGGACGCTTTCTTT

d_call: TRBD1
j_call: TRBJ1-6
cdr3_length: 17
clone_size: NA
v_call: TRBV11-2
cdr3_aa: CASSLRGGQGFNSPLHF
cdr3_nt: TGTGCCAGCAGCTTAAGAGGTGGACAGGGATTTAATTCACCCCTCCACTTT

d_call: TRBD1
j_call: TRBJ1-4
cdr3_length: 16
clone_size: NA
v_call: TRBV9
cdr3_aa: CASSRTGGDFNEKLFF
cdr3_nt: TGTGCCAGCAGCCGGACAGGGGGCGACTTTAATGAAAAACTGTTTTTT

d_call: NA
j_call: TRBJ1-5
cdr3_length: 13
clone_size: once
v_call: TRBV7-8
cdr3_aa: CASSFEGDQPQHF
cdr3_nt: TGTGCCAGCAGCTTCGAAGGAGATCAGCCCCAGCATTTT

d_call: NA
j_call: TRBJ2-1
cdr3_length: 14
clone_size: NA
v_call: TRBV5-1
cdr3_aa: CASSWPTDANEQFF
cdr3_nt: TGCGCCAGCAGCTGGCCGACGGATGCCAATGAGCAGTTCTTC